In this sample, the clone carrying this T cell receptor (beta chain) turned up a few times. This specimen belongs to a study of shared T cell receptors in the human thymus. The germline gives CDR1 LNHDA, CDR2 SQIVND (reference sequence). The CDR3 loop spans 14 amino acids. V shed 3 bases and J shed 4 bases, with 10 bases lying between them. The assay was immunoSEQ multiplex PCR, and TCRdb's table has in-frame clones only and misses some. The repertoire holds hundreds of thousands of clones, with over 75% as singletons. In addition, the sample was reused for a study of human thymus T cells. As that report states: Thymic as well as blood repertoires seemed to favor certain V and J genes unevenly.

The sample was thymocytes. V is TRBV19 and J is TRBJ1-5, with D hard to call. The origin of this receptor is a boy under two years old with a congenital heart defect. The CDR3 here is CASSIRSKNQPQHF. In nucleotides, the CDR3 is TGTGCCAGTAGTATCAGGTCCAAGAATCAGCCCCAGCATTTT. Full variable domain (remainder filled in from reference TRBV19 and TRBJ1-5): DGGITQSPKYLFRKEGQNVTLSCEQNLNHDAMYWYRQDPGQGLRLIYYSQIVNDFQKGDIAEGYSVSREKKESFPLTVTSAQKNPTAFYLCASSIRSKNQPQHFGDGTRLSIL.